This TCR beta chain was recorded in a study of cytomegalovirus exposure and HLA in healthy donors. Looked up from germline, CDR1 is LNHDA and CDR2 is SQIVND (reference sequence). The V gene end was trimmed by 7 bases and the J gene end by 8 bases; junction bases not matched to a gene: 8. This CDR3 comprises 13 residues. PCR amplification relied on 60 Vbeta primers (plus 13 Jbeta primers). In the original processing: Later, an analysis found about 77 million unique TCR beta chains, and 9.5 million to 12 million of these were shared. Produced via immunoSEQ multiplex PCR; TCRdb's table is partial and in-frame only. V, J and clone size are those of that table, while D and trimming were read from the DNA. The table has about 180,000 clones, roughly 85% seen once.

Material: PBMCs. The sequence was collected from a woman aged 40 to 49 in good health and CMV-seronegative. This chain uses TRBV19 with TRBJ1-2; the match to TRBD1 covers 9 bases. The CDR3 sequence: CASTWTGEAGYTF. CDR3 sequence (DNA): TGTGCCAGTACTTGGACAGGGGAGGCGGGCTACACCTTC. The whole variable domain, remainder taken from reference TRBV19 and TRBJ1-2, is DGGITQSPKYLFRKEGQNVTLSCEQNLNHDAMYWYRQDPGQGLRLIYYSQIVNDFQKGDIAEGYSVSREKKESFPLTVTSAQKNPTAFYLCASTWTGEAGYTFGSGTRLTVV.